Reported below is one T cell receptor (beta chain). In this sample, this clonotype turned up many times. It lacks a known antigen. It has no much larger one-base neighbor in the sample; base qualities were not kept. These data belong to a study of T cells after yellow fever vaccination (dated by TCRdb to about 2019). In the study overall: The SMART-Seq v4 Ultra Low Input RNA kit was used to prepare libraries from fractions with low cell numbers. Two healthy male donors made up the cohort, one aged 18 to 30 years and the other aged 30 to 40 years. To track T-cell clones before and after primary and booster YFV17D yellow fever vaccination, bulk TCR alpha and beta repertoires were sequenced longitudinally. Blood was drawn at multiple timepoints before and after primary and secondary immunization, with bulk PBMC replicates and cell subsets isolated.

V loses 6 bases, J loses 2 bases, and the germline ends lie 17 bases apart. CDR1 MNHEY and CDR2 SVGAGI were looked up in the germline V gene. There are 17 amino acids in the CDR3, from cysteine to phenylalanine inclusive. Kept here is only the CDR3 DNA, which spans 51 bases and is read in frame from base 1. The run used an Illumina NovaSeq 6000. TCR cDNA was synthesized by 5'RACE template switching, which introduced a universal primer site and unique molecular identifiers. Priming of cDNA synthesis was performed from both the TCR alpha and TCR beta constant segments. Library amplification used two PCR steps, and the second PCR step added sample barcodes and sequencing adapters. Sequencing of libraries was done on Illumina HiSeq 2500 (2x100 bp) or NovaSeq (2x150 bp). On the study's bioinformatics: MIGEC was used to demultiplex reads and collapse the reads into UMI consensus sequences, and MiXCR was used for V(D)J alignment. Vaccine-responding clonotypes were defined with edgeR using replicate PBMC samples, requiring FDR below 0.01 and a log2 fold change above 5 up to day 15. CD4 or CD8 identity was assigned to each bulk clonotype according to whether the clonotype was present at higher abundance in the sequenced CD4 repertoire or the sequenced CD8 repertoire. TCRdb cleaned the public reads at Q25 with fastp, built clones with MiXCR and kept in-frame beta chains. Records with the same CDR3 protein are collapsed into one entry carrying the most frequent genes and DNA. The V and J calls and clone size are TCRdb's, not the authors'. The sample data list some 160,000 distinct CDR3 sequences, and approximately 9.9% of these were observed just once. Under 40% of the sample is in the top ten clones.

According to the study, the label for this sample's treatment or condition signals: live attenuated yellow fever vaccine strain. A standard Ficoll-Paque protocol was used to isolate PBMCs from peripheral blood. Dynabeads CD4 and CD8 positive selection kits were used to isolate CD4 and CD8 T-cell fractions. TriZol was used to extract RNA from bulk PBMCs, from CD4 and CD8 fractions, and from dextramer-positive and dextramer-negative fractions. Summary of the overall study and its limitations: Because abundant contaminating clonotypes from the bulk population could be contained in FACS-sorted repertoires, computational filtering was required. The secondary T-cell response was found to be weaker but faster than the primary response, with a peak reached on day 5 rather than on day 15. A small share of clonotypes occurred in both CD4 and CD8 compartments, likely arising from convergent recombination. Only a couple of donors were included in the study, so the extent to which the findings can be generalized is limited. After the booster, most of the clones that had expanded following primary vaccination were detected again (just under 97% of CD4 and 88% of CD8), which suggests that memory was broadly maintained.

The sequencing used CD8+ T cells sorted from PBMCs, collected 45 days after the yellow fever booster vaccination. In this chain, TRBV6-5 is recombined with TRBJ2-6; TRBD1 might be the D gene, on 6 matching bases. The source of this sequence is a man between 18 and 35 years old who received the YFV17D yellow fever vaccine. The nucleotides are TGTGCCAGCAGCTACACAGGGCTTATCCCTGGGGCCAACGTCCTGACTTTC. Translated, this gives CASSYTGLIPGANVLTF.